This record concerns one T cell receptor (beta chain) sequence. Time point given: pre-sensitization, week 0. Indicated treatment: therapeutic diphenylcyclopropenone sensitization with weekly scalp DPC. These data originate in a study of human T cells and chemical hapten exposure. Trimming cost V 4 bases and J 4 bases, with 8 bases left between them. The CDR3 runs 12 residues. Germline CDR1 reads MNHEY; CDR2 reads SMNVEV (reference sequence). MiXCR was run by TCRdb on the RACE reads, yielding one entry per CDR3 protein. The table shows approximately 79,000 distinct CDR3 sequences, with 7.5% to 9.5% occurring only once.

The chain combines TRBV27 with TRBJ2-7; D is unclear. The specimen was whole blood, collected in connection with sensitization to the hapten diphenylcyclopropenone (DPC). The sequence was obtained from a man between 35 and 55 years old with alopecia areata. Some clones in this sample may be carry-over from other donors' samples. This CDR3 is CASSSPRYEQYF. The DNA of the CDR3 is TGTGCCAGCAGTTCTCCCCGATACGAGCAGTACTTC.